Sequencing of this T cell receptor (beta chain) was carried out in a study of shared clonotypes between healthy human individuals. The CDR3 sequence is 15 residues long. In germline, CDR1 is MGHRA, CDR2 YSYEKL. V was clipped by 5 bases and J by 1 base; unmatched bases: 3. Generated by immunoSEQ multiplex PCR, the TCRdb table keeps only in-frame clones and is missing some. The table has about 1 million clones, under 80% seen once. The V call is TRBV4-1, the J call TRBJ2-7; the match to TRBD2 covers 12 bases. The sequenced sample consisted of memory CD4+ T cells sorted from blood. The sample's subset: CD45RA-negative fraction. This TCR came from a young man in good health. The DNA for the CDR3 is TGCGCCAGCAGCGAAACTAGCGGGGGGTCCTACGAGCAGTACTTC. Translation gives CASSETSGGSYEQYF.